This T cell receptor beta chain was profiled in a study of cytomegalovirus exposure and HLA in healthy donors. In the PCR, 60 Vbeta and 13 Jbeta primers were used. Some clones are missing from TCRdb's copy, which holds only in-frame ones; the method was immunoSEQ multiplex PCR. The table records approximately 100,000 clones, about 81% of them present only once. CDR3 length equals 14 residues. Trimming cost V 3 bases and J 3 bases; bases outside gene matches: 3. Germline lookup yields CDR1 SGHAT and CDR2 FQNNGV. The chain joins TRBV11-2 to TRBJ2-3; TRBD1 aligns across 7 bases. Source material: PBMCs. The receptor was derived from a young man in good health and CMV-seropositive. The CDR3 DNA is TGTGCCAGCAGCTTGGACAGGCTTACAGATACGCAGTATTTT. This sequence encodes CASSLDRLTDTQYF.